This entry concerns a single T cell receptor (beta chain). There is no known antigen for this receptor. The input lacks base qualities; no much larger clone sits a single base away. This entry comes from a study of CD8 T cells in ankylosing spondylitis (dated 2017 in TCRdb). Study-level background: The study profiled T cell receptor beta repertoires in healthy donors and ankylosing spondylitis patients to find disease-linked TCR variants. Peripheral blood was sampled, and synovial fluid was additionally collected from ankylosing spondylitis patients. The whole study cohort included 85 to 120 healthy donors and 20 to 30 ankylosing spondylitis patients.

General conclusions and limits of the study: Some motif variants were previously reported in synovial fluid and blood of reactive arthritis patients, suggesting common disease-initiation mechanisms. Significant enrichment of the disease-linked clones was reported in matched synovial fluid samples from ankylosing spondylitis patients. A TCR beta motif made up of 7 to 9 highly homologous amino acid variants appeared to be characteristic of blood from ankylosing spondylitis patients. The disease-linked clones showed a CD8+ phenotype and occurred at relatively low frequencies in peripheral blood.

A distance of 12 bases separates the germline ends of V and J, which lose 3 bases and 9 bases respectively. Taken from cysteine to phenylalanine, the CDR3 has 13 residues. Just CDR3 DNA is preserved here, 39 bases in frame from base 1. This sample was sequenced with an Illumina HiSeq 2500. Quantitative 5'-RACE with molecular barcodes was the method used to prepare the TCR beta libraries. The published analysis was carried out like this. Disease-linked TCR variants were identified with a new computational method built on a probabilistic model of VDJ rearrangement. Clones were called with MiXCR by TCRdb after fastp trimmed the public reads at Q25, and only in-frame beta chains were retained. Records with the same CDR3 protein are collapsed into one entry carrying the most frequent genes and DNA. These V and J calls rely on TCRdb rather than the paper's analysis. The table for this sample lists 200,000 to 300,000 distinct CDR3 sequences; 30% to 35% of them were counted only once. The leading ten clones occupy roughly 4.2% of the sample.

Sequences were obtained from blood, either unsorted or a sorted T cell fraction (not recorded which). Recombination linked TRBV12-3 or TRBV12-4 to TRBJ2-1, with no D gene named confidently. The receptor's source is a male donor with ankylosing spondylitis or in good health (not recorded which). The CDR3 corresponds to CASSLSARGEQFF. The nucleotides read TGTGCCAGCAGTTTGTCCGCCCGCGGTGAGCAGTTCTTC.